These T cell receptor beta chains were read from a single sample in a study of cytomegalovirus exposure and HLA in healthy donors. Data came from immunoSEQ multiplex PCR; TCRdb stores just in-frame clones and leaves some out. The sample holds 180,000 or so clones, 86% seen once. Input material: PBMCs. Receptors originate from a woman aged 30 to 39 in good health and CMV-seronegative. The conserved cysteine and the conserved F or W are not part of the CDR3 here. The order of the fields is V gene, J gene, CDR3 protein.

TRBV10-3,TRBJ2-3,AITATSGSIDTQY
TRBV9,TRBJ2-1,ASSVREHEQF
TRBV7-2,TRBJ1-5,ASSRGQGVQPQH
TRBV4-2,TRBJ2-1,ASRRVGLAGQEDEQF
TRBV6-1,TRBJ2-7,ASRNNYEQY
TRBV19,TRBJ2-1,ASSQTGDSPNEQF
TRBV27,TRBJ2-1,ASRETSGYYNEQF
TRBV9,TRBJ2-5,ASSVDVGETQY
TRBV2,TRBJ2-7,ASGGRTYEQY
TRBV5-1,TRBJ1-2,ASSAGTGLYGYT
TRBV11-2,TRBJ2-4,ASSFGTSGSLAKNIQY
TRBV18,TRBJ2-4,ASSPQPVEFAGETGGH
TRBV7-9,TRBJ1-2,ASSRGGLQTNYGYT
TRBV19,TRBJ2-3,ASSITLAGGSVNTQY
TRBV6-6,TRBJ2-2,AVLQGAITGELF
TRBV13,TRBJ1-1,ASSSEPVPEAF
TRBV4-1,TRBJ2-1,ASSQVGGTGMQGEQF
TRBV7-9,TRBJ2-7,SSSPSAGTGGIYEQY
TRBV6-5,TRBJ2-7,ASSYAGLHQEQY
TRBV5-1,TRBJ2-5,ASSLGRDRGRETQY
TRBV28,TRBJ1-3,ASRPQDRESGNTIY
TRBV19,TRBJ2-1,ASSPVQGIGEQF
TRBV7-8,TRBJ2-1,ASSLAKTGTSYNEQF
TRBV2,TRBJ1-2,ASLTGVRGYT
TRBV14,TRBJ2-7,ASSQARDSYEQY
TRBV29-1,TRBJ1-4,SVRRVGTNEKLF
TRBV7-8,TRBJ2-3,ASSLVGGASTDTQY
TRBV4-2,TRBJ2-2,ASTLERGGSAGELF
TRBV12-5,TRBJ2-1,ASGPGQGNEQF
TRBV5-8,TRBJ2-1,ASSLAWAGEQF
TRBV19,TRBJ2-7,ASSIDLEATYEQY
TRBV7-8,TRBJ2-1,ASSARGGSYNEQF
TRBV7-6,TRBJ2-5,ASSLAQGTQY
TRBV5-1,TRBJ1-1,ASSEQGNTEAF
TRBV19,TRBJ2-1,ASSPGLAGINEQF
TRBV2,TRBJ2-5,ASSEDRYRETQY
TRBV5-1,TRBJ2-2,ASSLVGRVPSGELF